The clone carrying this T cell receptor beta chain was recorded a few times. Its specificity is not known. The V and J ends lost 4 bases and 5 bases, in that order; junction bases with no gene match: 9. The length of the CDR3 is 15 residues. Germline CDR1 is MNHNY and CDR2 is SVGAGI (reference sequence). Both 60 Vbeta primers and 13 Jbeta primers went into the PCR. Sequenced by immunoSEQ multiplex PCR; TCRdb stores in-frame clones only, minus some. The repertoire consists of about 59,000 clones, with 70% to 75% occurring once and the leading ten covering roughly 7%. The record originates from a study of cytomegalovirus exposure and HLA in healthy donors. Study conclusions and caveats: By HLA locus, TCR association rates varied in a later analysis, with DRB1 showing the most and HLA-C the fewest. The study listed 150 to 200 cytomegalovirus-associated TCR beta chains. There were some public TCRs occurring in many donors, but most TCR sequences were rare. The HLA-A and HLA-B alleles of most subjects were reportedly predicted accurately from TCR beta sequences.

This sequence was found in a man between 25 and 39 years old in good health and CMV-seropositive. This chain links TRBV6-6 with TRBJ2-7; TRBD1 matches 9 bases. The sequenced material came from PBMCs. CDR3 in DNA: TGTGCCAGCAGTTTCCCCGAAACAGGGGGCGACGAGCAGTACTTC. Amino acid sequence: CASSFPETGGDEQYF.